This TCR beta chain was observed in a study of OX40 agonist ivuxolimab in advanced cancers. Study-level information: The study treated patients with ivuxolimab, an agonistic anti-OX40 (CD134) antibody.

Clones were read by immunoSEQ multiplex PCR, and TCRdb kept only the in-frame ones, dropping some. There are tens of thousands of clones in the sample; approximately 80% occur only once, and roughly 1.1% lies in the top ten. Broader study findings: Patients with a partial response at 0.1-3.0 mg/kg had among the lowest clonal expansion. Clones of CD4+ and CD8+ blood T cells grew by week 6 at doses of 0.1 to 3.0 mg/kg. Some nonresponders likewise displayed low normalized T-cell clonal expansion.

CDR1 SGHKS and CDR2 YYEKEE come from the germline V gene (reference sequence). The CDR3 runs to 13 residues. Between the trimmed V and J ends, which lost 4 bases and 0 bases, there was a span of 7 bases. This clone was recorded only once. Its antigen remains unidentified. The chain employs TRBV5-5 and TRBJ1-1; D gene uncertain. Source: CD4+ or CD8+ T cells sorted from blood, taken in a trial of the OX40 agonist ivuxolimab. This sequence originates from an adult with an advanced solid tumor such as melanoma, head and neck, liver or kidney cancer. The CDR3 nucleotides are TGTGCCAGCAGCGTAAACATGAACACTGAAGCTTTCTTT. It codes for CASSVNMNTEAFF.